One sample yielded the 26 T cell receptor beta chains listed below, sequenced in a study of blood T cells in healthy people across ages. Sample-barcoded 5' priming and a J-beta primer mix drove a second PCR of about 6 to 11 cycles. In TCRdb, the 5' RACE reads were re-called with MiXCR into one record per CDR3 protein. The data show more than 750,000 distinct CDR3 sequences, with approximately 32% seen just once and 10% held by the top ten. This sample was shared with a second study, whose subject was T cells of mothers and their children.

The specimen was blood. These receptor sequences come from a woman between 40 and 55 years old in good health.

This clonotype was seen ten or more times. The chain employs TRBV24-1 and TRBJ1-2; perhaps TRBD1 as D (5 bases). Between the trimmed V and J ends, which lost 9 bases and 3 bases, there was a span of 16 bases. The germline CDR1 and CDR2 sequences are KGHDR and SFDVKD. There are 14 residues in the CDR3. The CDR3 reads CATAGTNADYGYTF. The CDR3 DNA sequence: TGTGCCACCGCCGGGACCAACGCGGACTATGGCTACACCTTC.

This sequence joins TRBV4-2 and TRBJ2-5; 14 nucleotides agree with TRBD2. V lost 8 bases and J lost 4; bases outside the gene matches: 6. CDR3 length equals 15 residues. The germline V gene encodes CDR1 LGHNA and CDR2 YNFKEQ. DNA for the CDR3: TGTGCCAGCGGTTCGGGGACTAGCGGGGGAGAGACCCAGTACTTC. It codes for CASGSGTSGGETQYF.

This clonotype was picked up a small number of times. The V gene is TRBV9, the J gene TRBJ2-3, with D possibly matching TRBD2 (6 bases). Trimming left V 3 bases short and J 2 bases short, with 13 bases between. CDR3 size: 15 residues. The germline gives CDR1 SGDLS, CDR2 YYNGEE. The CDR3 spells CASSAGGASTDTQYF. The CDR3 coding sequence is TGTGCCAGCAGCGCCGGGGGAGCCTCCACAGATACGCAGTATTTT.

V usage is TRBV7-9 and J usage is TRBJ1-5; unclear D gene. The V end was cut by 1 base, the J end by 12 bases, with 10 bases between. This CDR3 region has 12 residues. CDR1 and CDR2 (germline): SEHNR, FQNEAQ (reference sequence). CDR3 residues: CASSLDGLNQHF. CDR3 nucleotide sequence: TGTGCCAGCAGCTTAGACGGCCTGAACCAGCATTTT.

This clonotype was seen ten or more times. The chain joins TRBV4-1 to TRBJ1-2; TRBD1 agrees at 8 bases. CDR1 and CDR2 (germline): MGHRA, YSYEKL. The CDR3 is 12 residues long. V shed 1 base and J 8 bases; nucleotides not matched to a gene: 0. The DNA for the CDR3 is TGCGCCAGCAGCCAAGGGACAGGGGGCTACACCTTC. As protein: CASSQGTGGYTF.

In this sample, this clonotype turned up a few times. This chain links TRBV18 with TRBJ2-7; D gene ambiguous. The CDR3 length is 13 residues. Per the germline V gene, CDR1 is KGHSH and CDR2 is LQKENI. With 5 bases removed from V and 0 bases from J, the gap between germline ends came to 8 bases. CDR3 in amino acids: CASSIGNSYEQYF. The CDR3 nucleotides are TGTGCCAGCTCAATCGGCAACTCCTACGAGCAGTACTTC.

A few counts support this clonotype. It is unclear where the CDR3 begins or ends on the DNA, so no DNA is shown, and the CDR3 is as TCRdb lists it. The chain is built from TRBV7-2 and TRBJ1-2. The CDR3 is made up of 15 amino acids, end residues included. Germline lookup yields CDR1 SGHTA and CDR2 FQGNSA. CDR3 protein: CVSSLGGLANYGCTF.

This clonotype was seen more than once but under ten times. This rearrangement joins TRBV4-3 to TRBJ2-5; D is undetermined. Trimming shortened V by 1 base and J by 2 bases, and 11 bases separated the two germline ends. Per the germline V gene, CDR1 is LGHNA and CDR2 is YSLEER. The CDR3 runs to 15 residues. The CDR3 DNA is TGCGCCAGCAGCCAAGGGTACACTGAGCAAGAGACCCAGTACTTC. Protein product: CASSQGYTEQETQYF.

This clonotype occurred a few times. The CDR3: CASKIKQNTEAFF. CDR3 nucleotides: TGTGCCAGCAAAATTAAACAGAACACTGAAGCTTTCTTT. The rearrangement joins TRBV11-2 to TRBJ1-1; D is undetermined. The CDR3 contains 13 residues. Germline V lookup: CDR1 SGHAT, CDR2 FQNNGV. V lost 7 bases and J lost 1, with 10 bases in between. The full variable domain, completed using reference TRBV11-2 and TRBJ1-1, is EAGVAQSPRYKIIEKRQSVAFWCNPISGHATLYWYQQILGQGPKLLIQFQNNGVVDDSQLPKDRFSAERLKGVDSTLKIQPAKLEDSAVYLCASKIKQNTEAFFGQGTRLTVV.

This clonotype was counted between two and nine times. J is TRBJ2-1 and V is TRBV6-6; perhaps TRBD2 as D (5 bases). The CDR3 runs to 16 residues. The V end was cut by 6 bases, the J end by 0 bases, with 15 bases between. Per the germline V gene, CDR1 is MNHNY and CDR2 is SVGAGI (reference sequence). The CDR3 is CASRAAVSSSYNEQFF. CDR3 DNA sequence: TGTGCCAGCAGAGCGGCCGTCTCTAGCTCCTACAATGAGCAGTTCTTC.

Many counts were recorded for this clonotype. The J gene is TRBJ2-7, the V gene TRBV7-8, with D possibly matching TRBD1 (5 bases). Between the trimmed V and J ends, which lost 3 bases and 3 bases, there was a span of 15 bases. This CDR3 is built from 15 residues. Germline-derived CDR1 and CDR2 are SGHVS and FQNEAQ. CDR3 sequence reads: CASSLTQGIFYEQYF. For the CDR3, the DNA is TGTGCCAGCAGCTTGACGCAGGGCATTTTCTACGAGCAGTACTTC.

A remark on this clonotype: A junction boundary mismatches the germline segment, possibly from a read error. CDR3 amino acids: CASSQGLPPYEQCF. In DNA, the CDR3 is TGCGCCAGCAGCCAGGGACTTCCCCCCTACGAGCAGTGCTTC. The chain combines TRBV5-1 with TRBJ2-7; the D gene is possibly TRBD2 (6 bases). The CDR3 is made up of 14 amino acids. Germline CDR1 is SGHRS and CDR2 is YFSETQ.

Ten or more counts support this clonotype. The chain links TRBV29-1 to TRBJ2-1; D uncertain. Trimming took 3 bases from V and 7 from J, leaving 10 bases between them. The germline V gene encodes CDR1 SQVTM and CDR2 ANQGSEA. This CDR3 is built from 12 residues. The CDR3 sequence is CSVERSGNEQFF. Here the CDR3 DNA reads TGCAGCGTTGAGAGAAGTGGGAATGAGCAGTTCTTC.

The chain joins TRBV6-1 to TRBJ1-4; maybe TRBD1 (5 bases). CDR3 length equals 14 residues. Germline V gene sequence: CDR1 MNHNS, CDR2 SASEGT. V was clipped by 3 bases and J by 3 bases, with 8 bases between them. The CDR3 sequence: CASSEGEANEKLFF. The CDR3 DNA is TGTGCCAGCAGTGAGGGGGAAGCTAATGAAAAACTGTTTTTT.

With respect to this clonotype: A read error may produce the germline difference seen at one junction end. This chain connects TRBV12-3 or TRBV12-4 to TRBJ2-1; TRBD2 agrees at 8 bases. This CDR3 has 15 residues. The CDR3 spells CTSSLGAGGYNEQFF. The DNA of the CDR3 is TGTACCAGCAGTTTAGGCGCGGGAGGATACAATGAGCAGTTCTTC.

The table lists this clonotype with many counts. The rearrangement uses TRBV4-3 and TRBJ2-7; D gene ambiguous. V was shortened by 1 base and J by 6 bases, with 10 bases between the two germline ends. Germline lookup yields CDR1 LGHNA and CDR2 YSLEER. The CDR3 extends over 13 amino acids. The CDR3 region has the DNA TGCGCCAGCAGCCAAGTGGCCGGTGGCGAGCAGTACTTC. This encodes CASSQVAGGEQYF.

J is TRBJ2-6 and V is TRBV9; tentatively, D is TRBD1 (5 bases). The germline V gene encodes CDR1 SGDLS and CDR2 YYNGEE. V was clipped by 2 bases and J by 0 bases, with 12 bases between them. The CDR3 is made up of 17 amino acids. CDR3 sequence reads: CASSVIQGNSGANVLTF. The DNA of the CDR3 is TGTGCCAGCAGCGTGATTCAGGGTAACTCTGGGGCCAACGTCCTGACTTTC.

This clonotype has at least ten counts. V gene TRBV6-5 combines with J gene TRBJ2-7; 8 positions agree with TRBD1. Per the germline V gene, CDR1 is MNHEY and CDR2 is SVGAGI. V shed 6 bases and J 2 bases; nucleotides not matched to a gene: 6. This CDR3 has 14 residues. The CDR3 reads CASRTGQGTYEQYF. DNA for the CDR3: TGTGCCAGCAGGACAGGACAGGGAACCTACGAGCAGTACTTC.

The chain uses TRBV5-5 and TRBJ1-4, with 10 bases aligning to TRBD1. The germline V gene encodes CDR1 SGHKS and CDR2 YYEKEE (reference sequence). The CDR3 consists of 14 residues. With 4 bases clipped from V and 8 bases from J, the junction kept 5 bases outside the gene matches. CDR3 sequence reads: CASSTGTGAEKLFF. Written as DNA, the CDR3 is TGTGCCAGCAGCACCGGGACAGGGGCGGAAAAACTGTTTTTT.

As concerns this clonotype: A much more abundant neighbour one base away suggests this may be a read error. This chain connects TRBV4-2 to TRBJ1-2, with a possible D match to TRBD1 (5 bases). The V gene's germline CDR1 is LGHNA and CDR2 YNFKEQ. The CDR3 contains 14 residues. CDR3 sequence: CASNQDGRAEGYTF. As DNA, the CDR3 is TGTGCCAGCAACCAAGATGGCAGGGCAGAAGGCTACACCTTC.

This clonotype was counted a few times. The chain is built from TRBV20-1 and TRBJ2-5; D might be TRBD1 (6 bases). The tail of the sequence fits TRBJ2-7 better, so the J call may be wrong. CDR3 length: 15 amino acids. In germline, CDR1 is DFQATT, CDR2 SNEGSKA (reference sequence). The CDR3 spells CSARDPGTSLVEQYF. The CDR3 coding sequence is TGCAGTGCTAGAGATCCAGGGACATCCTTAGTCGAGCAGTACTTC.

The V gene is TRBV29-1, the J gene TRBJ1-5; maybe TRBD1 (6 bases). V dropped 6 bases and J dropped 3 bases, with 12 bases sitting between them. Germline CDR1 SQVTM, CDR2 ANQGSEA. This CDR3 comprises 13 residues. CDR3 loop: CSVAGQFNQPQHF. CDR3 DNA sequence: TGCAGCGTAGCCGGACAGTTCAATCAGCCCCAGCATTTT.

This clonotype was observed a handful of times. The chain recombines TRBV9 with TRBJ2-5; D call uncertain. Germline V lookup: CDR1 SGDLS, CDR2 YYNGEE. The CDR3 runs 13 residues. V shed 2 bases and J shed 5 bases, with 10 bases lying between them. The CDR3 bases are TGTGCCAGCAGCGTCTCCTTGAGGGAGACCCAGTACTTC. Protein sequence: CASSVSLRETQYF.

This clonotype was counted ten times or more. The gene calls are TRBV7-2 and TRBJ2-1; TRBD2 is a possible D gene (6 bases). Germline-derived CDR1 and CDR2 are SGHTA and FQGNSA. Trimming left V 5 bases short and J 0 bases short, with 14 bases between. The CDR3 has 16 residues. CDR3 DNA: TGTGCCAGCAGCCTGGTTGCGGGAAGCTCCTACAATGAGCAGTTCTTC. This gives the protein CASSLVAGSSYNEQFF.

This clonotype came up many times. The chain links TRBV15 to TRBJ2-3, with 10 positions matching TRBD2. The CDR3 is made up of 16 amino acids. The germline CDR1 and CDR2 sequences are LNHNV and YYDKDF (reference sequence). V was clipped by 4 bases and J by 3 bases; unmatched bases: 7. CDR3: CATSTQAGGPTDTQYF. CDR3 nucleotides: TGTGCCACCAGCACTCAAGCGGGGGGGCCGACAGATACGCAGTATTTT.

With respect to this clonotype: An end of the junction differs from the germline gene, which may be a read error. V is TRBV29-1 and J is TRBJ2-5; D ambiguous. The CDR3 covers 11 residues. CDR1 is SQVTM, CDR2 ANQGSEA, per germline. CDR3 residues: CGVDFLETQYF. CDR3 coding DNA: TGCGGCGTTGATTTCTTGGAGACCCAGTACTTC. The full variable domain, its missing parts supplied by reference TRBV29-1 and TRBJ2-5, is SAVISQKPSRDICQRGTSLTIQCQVDSQVTMMFWYRQQPGQSLTLIATANQGSEATYESGFVIDKFPISRPNLTFSTLTVSNMSPEDSSIYLCGVDFLETQYFGPGTRLLVL.